These 32 T cell receptor beta chains share one sample of origin, sequenced in a study of shared clonotypes between healthy human individuals. Clones were sequenced by immunoSEQ multiplex PCR, and TCRdb holds only the in-frame ones, with some missing. The sample shows 330,000 or so clones, approximately 74% of them seen only once. The material sequenced was memory CD4+ T cells sorted from blood. Subset given: CD45RA-negative fraction. The receptors stem from a man aged 25-40 years in good health.

Only a few counts were recorded for this clone. The sample contains more than one DNA sequence encoding this CDR3. The chain recombines TRBV18 with TRBJ2-7; D gene uncertain. Looked up from germline, CDR1 is KGHSH and CDR2 is LQKENI. The length of the CDR3 is 13 residues. The V end was cut by 3 bases, the J end by 3 bases, with 9 bases between. CDR3 sequence reads: CASSPAADYEQYF. The CDR3 nucleotides are TGTGCCAGCTCACCTGCGGCCGACTACGAGCAGTACTTC.

The genes are TRBV5-3 and TRBJ2-1; perhaps TRBD1 as D (5 bases). TRBV5-3 is an ORF, and what it does is uncertain. The CDR3 loop spans 15 amino acids. The V end lost 3 bases, the J end lost 8 bases, and 18 bases lay between the germline ends. The CDR3 DNA follows: TGTGCCAGAAGCTGCATCAAAGGGGATATCCATGAGCAGTTCTTC. Translating it yields CARSCIKGDIHEQFF.

This clone has a handful of counts. The chain uses TRBV10-3 and TRBJ2-1, with D tentatively TRBD1 (5 bases). V was trimmed by 10 bases and J by 4 bases, leaving 11 bases between them. The CDR3 runs 12 residues. Per germline, CDR1 ENHRY and CDR2 SYGVKD. CDR3 sequence (DNA): TGTGCCACAGGCCGACAGTACAATGAGCAGTTCTTC. Encoded protein: CATGRQYNEQFF.

The sample holds a few counts of this clone. The J gene is TRBJ1-5, the V gene TRBV4-2; 9 nucleotides align to TRBD1. V was pared by 0 bases and J by 0 bases, with 15 bases of the junction left unmatched. The V gene's germline CDR1 is LGHNA and CDR2 YNFKEQ. This CDR3 region has 21 residues. CDR3 protein: CASSQEWNPQGADNSNQPQHF. In DNA form, the CDR3 reads TGTGCCAGCAGCCAAGAATGGAACCCACAGGGGGCTGACAATAGCAATCAGCCCCAGCATTTT.

This rearrangement joins TRBV7-6 to TRBJ1-2; TRBD1 is a possible D gene (5 bases). There are 14 residues in the CDR3. Germline V gives CDR1 SGHVS, CDR2 FNYEAQ. The germline V and J ends were trimmed by 5 bases and 6 bases, with 16 bases remaining between them. The CDR3 region is CASSLLGGANGYTF. In DNA form, the CDR3 reads TGTGCCAGCAGCCTACTCGGAGGGGCTAATGGCTACACCTTC.

This clone was recorded a few times. The rearrangement uses TRBV28 and TRBJ2-7, with TRBD1 matching over 8 bases. This CDR3 region has 14 residues. The J segment lost 6 bases and the V segment lost 5 bases, leaving 9 bases of the junction unmatched. CDR1 is MDHEN and CDR2 is SYDVKM in the germline V gene. As DNA, the CDR3 is TGTGCCAGCAGTCAACCGGGACAGGCATCCGAGCAGTACTTC. Its translation is CASSQPGQASEQYF. Full variable domain (outside the CDR3, taken from reference TRBV28 and TRBJ2-7): DVKVTQSSRYLVKRTGEKVFLECVQDMDHENMFWYRQDPGLGLRLIYFSYDVKMKEKGDIPEGYSVSREKKERFSLILESASTNQTSMYLCASSQPGQASEQYFGPGTRLTVT.

This chain links TRBV5-5 with TRBJ1-5; the D is unclear. This CDR3 has 15 amino acids. Trimming pared 6 bases from V and 3 bases from J, leaving 16 bases between. Looked up from germline, CDR1 is SGHKS and CDR2 is YYEKEE (reference sequence). CDR3 region: CASTRSSGNNQPQHF. The CDR3 DNA reads as TGTGCCAGCACCCGATCGTCGGGAAACAATCAGCCCCAGCATTTT. Supplemented by reference TRBV5-5 and TRBJ1-5, the full variable domain reads DAGVTQSPTHLIKTRGQQVTLRCSPISGHKSVSWYQQVLGQGPQFIFQYYEKEERGRGNFPDRFSARQFPNYSSELNVNALLLGDSALYLCASTRSSGNNQPQHFGDGTRLSIL.

The V and J genes are TRBV7-8 and TRBJ2-1, with D possibly matching TRBD1 (6 bases). CDR3 length: 15 residues. Germline V gene sequence: CDR1 SGHVS, CDR2 FQNEAQ. V was trimmed by 5 bases and J by 4 bases, leaving 15 bases between them. This chain's CDR3 is CASSIRDTPYNEQFF. The CDR3 DNA reads as TGTGCCAGCAGCATCCGGGACACCCCATACAATGAGCAGTTCTTC.

The V gene is TRBV19, the J gene TRBJ1-5, with unresolved D. V lost 6 bases to trimming and J lost 5 bases, with 14 bases between them. The CDR3 runs to 14 residues. The germline gives CDR1 LNHDA, CDR2 SQIVND (reference sequence). CDR3 protein: CASSRGGLDQPQHF. The CDR3 DNA is TGTGCCAGTAGCCGAGGAGGATTGGATCAGCCCCAGCATTTT.

The chain links TRBV4-3 to TRBJ2-2; D might be TRBD1 (5 bases). Germline CDR1 and CDR2: LGHNA and YSLEER. The CDR3 is made up of 17 amino acids. V was pared by 0 bases and J by 0 bases, with 11 bases between. CDR3 amino acids: CASSQDLQGTNTGELFF. In DNA, the CDR3 is TGCGCCAGCAGCCAAGATTTGCAGGGAACGAACACCGGGGAGCTGTTTTTT.

This clone has more than one count but fewer than ten. The V and J genes are TRBV7-8 and TRBJ2-5, with TRBD2 identical over 10 bases. Germline CDR1 and CDR2: SGHVS and FQNEAQ. The CDR3 covers 18 residues. Trimming at V came to 1 base and at J to 1 base, leaving 9 bases not matched to a gene. The CDR3: CASSLVVSGTSVQETQYF. The CDR3 DNA follows: TGTGCCAGCAGCTTAGTTGTGTCCGGGACTAGCGTCCAAGAGACCCAGTACTTC.

This clone was found a few times. The chain joins TRBV28 to TRBJ1-2, with no clear D. V shed 10 bases and J shed 0 bases, with 12 bases lying between them. CDR3 length: 13 residues. CDR1 and CDR2 (germline): MDHEN, SYDVKM. The chain's CDR3 is CATRGGPNYGYTF. The CDR3 bases are TGTGCCACACGAGGCGGACCTAACTATGGCTACACCTTC.

This chain connects TRBV5-1 to TRBJ1-2; TRBD1 matches at 8 bases. CDR3 length equals 14 residues. Germline CDR1 is SGHRS and CDR2 is YFSETQ. Trimming removed 4 bases from V and 9 bases from J; junction bases left unmatched: 11. CDR3 in amino acids: CASSPFGQGASYTF. The CDR3 DNA reads TGCGCCAGCAGCCCCTTTGGGCAGGGGGCGAGCTACACCTTC.

The V gene is TRBV4-3, the J gene TRBJ1-3; D possibly corresponds to TRBD1 (5 bases). The length of the CDR3 is 13 residues. Looked up from germline, CDR1 is LGHNA and CDR2 is YSLEER. V was shortened by 1 base and J by 4 bases, with 5 bases between the two germline ends. In nucleotides, the CDR3 is TGCGCCAGCAGCCAAGGGGGCGGAAACACCATATATTTT. This translates into CASSQGGGNTIYF.

The rearrangement joins TRBV15 to TRBJ2-5; D gene uncertain. CDR3 length equals 16 residues. CDR1 is LNHNV, CDR2 YYDKDF, per germline (reference sequence). Between the trimmed V and J ends, which lost 1 base and 3 bases, there was a span of 15 bases. As DNA, the CDR3 is TGTGCCACCAGCAGAGGAGGCGGCTGGGATAAAGAGACCCAGTACTTC. Translating it yields CATSRGGGWDKETQYF.

The chain employs TRBV12-5 and TRBJ1-2; 7 bases line up with TRBD1. Germline V CDR1 and CDR2: LGHNT, FRNRAP. J was trimmed by 5 bases and V by 7 bases; bases with no gene match: 7. The CDR3 totals 13 residues. The CDR3 spells CASALDRAYGYTF. In nucleotides, the CDR3 is TGTGCTAGTGCCCTCGACAGGGCTTATGGCTACACCTTC. Full variable domain (remainder filled in from reference TRBV12-5 and TRBJ1-2): DARVTQTPRHKVTEMGQEVTMRCQPILGHNTVFWYRQTMMQGLELLAYFRNRAPLDDSGMPKDRFSAEMPDATLATLKIQPSEPRDSAVYFCASALDRAYGYTFGSGTRLTVV.

This clone was counted a few times. This chain joins TRBV7-9 and TRBJ1-5, with D possibly TRBD1 on 5 matching bases. V lost 7 bases and J lost 2, with 9 bases in between. This CDR3 has 13 amino acids. Germline loops: CDR1 SEHNR, CDR2 FQNEAQ (reference sequence). The CDR3 here is CASKGEGNQPQHF. For the CDR3, the DNA is TGTGCCAGCAAAGGGGAGGGCAATCAGCCCCAGCATTTT.

The rearrangement joins TRBV5-4 to TRBJ2-2; no firm D call. Trimming removed 0 bases from V and 6 bases from J, with 6 bases in between. The CDR3 is made up of 13 amino acids. CDR1 is SGHNT and CDR2 is YYREEE in the germline V gene (reference sequence). The CDR3 loop is CASSLERSGELFF. The CDR3 DNA is TGTGCCAGCAGCTTGGAAAGGTCCGGGGAGCTGTTTTTT.

The V call is TRBV10-1, the J call TRBJ2-2; 10 bases agree with TRBD2. The CDR3 runs 15 residues. V shed 8 bases and J 3 bases; nucleotides not matched to a gene: 6. Per the germline V gene, CDR1 is WNHNN and CDR2 is SYGVQD (reference sequence). The CDR3 is CASARTSGDTGELFF. The CDR3 nucleotides are TGCGCCAGCGCCCGGACTAGCGGTGACACCGGGGAGCTGTTTTTT.

This chain links TRBV28 with TRBJ2-7; D is unresolved. This CDR3 is 11 amino acids long. Germline CDR1 reads MDHEN; CDR2 reads SYDVKM. Trimming stripped 6 bases from V and 8 bases from J, with 11 bases between. CDR3 bases: TGTGCCAGCAGCCCTGGGCACAAGCAGTACTTC. Its protein product is CASSPGHKQYF.

This clone was seen a few times. V gene TRBV5-1 combines with J gene TRBJ1-1; D gene ambiguous. V lost 3 bases to trimming and J lost 3 bases, with 9 bases between them. Germline loops: CDR1 SGHRS, CDR2 YFSETQ. The CDR3 runs 13 residues. The CDR3 nucleotides read TGCGCCAGCAGCTCGACCGCGCACACTGAAGCTTTCTTT. Its translation is CASSSTAHTEAFF.

This rearrangement joins TRBV9 to TRBJ2-3; perhaps TRBD2 as D (5 bases). The V gene's germline CDR1 is SGDLS and CDR2 YYNGEE. V was shortened by 3 bases and J by 4 bases, with 12 bases between the two germline ends. The CDR3 is made up of 14 amino acids. Here the CDR3 reads CASSARTGADTQYF. In nucleotides, the CDR3 is TGTGCCAGCAGCGCCCGGACCGGGGCAGATACGCAGTATTTT. Looking up the rest from reference TRBV9 and TRBJ2-3 gives the full variable domain: DSGVTQTPKHLITATGQRVTLRCSPRSGDLSVYWYQQSLDQGLQFLIQYYNGEERAKGNILERFSAQQFPDLHSELNLSSLELGDSALYFCASSARTGADTQYFGPGTRLTVL.

On this clone itself: The sample holds other DNA sequences that translate to the same CDR3. J is TRBJ2-2 and V is TRBV9; D possibly matches TRBD1 or TRBD2 (5 bases each). The V end was cut by 0 bases, the J end by 5 bases, with 20 bases between. Looked up from germline, CDR1 is SGDLS and CDR2 is YYNGEE. The CDR3 has 18 amino acids. The CDR3 protein is CASSVALNRGRATGELFF. CDR3 coding DNA: TGTGCCAGCAGCGTAGCTCTAAATCGGGGCAGGGCTACCGGGGAGCTGTTTTTT.

The rearrangement links TRBV4-2 to TRBJ2-1, with D uncertain. The germline CDR1 and CDR2 sequences are LGHNA and YNFKEQ. V lost 0 bases and J lost 6, with 15 bases in between. This CDR3 spans 16 amino acids. This CDR3 reads CASSQDMAGISNEQFF. The CDR3 DNA reads as TGTGCCAGCAGCCAAGATATGGCTGGGATTTCCAATGAGCAGTTCTTC.

The chain carries TRBV18 and TRBJ2-7, with 8 bases fitting TRBD1. The germline CDR1 and CDR2 sequences are KGHSH and LQKENI. The CDR3 covers 17 residues. V lost 1 base, J lost 4 bases, and 12 bases stayed unmatched. CDR3 sequence (DNA): TGTGCCAGCTCACCACGACAGGGGACCGGGACTCAATACGAGCAGTACTTC. Protein sequence: CASSPRQGTGTQYEQYF.

The chain is built from TRBV7-6 and TRBJ1-6; the D gene is possibly TRBD1 (6 bases). The germline V and J ends were trimmed by 3 bases and 9 bases, with 12 bases remaining between them. CDR1 is SGHVS and CDR2 is FNYEAQ in the germline V gene. The CDR3 contains 14 residues. CDR3 sequence reads: CASSLDYRASPLHF. The DNA for the CDR3 is TGTGCCAGCAGCTTGGATTACAGGGCTTCACCCCTCCACTTT.

The V call is TRBV19, the J call TRBJ1-4, with TRBD1 matching over 10 bases. V lost 6 bases, J lost 0 bases, and 1 base stayed unmatched. This CDR3 region has 15 residues. Germline CDR1 LNHDA, CDR2 SQIVND (reference sequence). For the CDR3, the DNA is TGTGCCAGTAGCGGACAGGGGGCAACTAATGAAAAACTGTTTTTT. Its translation is CASSGQGATNEKLFF. Complete variable domain (other parts from reference TRBV19 and TRBJ1-4): DGGITQSPKYLFRKEGQNVTLSCEQNLNHDAMYWYRQDPGQGLRLIYYSQIVNDFQKGDIAEGYSVSREKKESFPLTVTSAQKNPTAFYLCASSGQGATNEKLFFGSGTQLSVL.

The V and J genes are TRBV29-1 and TRBJ2-2; TRBD2 matches 13 bases. This CDR3 is built from 16 residues. V was pared by 2 bases and J by 7 bases, with 7 bases of the junction left unmatched. CDR1 SQVTM and CDR2 ANQGSEA come from the germline V gene. DNA for the CDR3: TGCAGCGTTGAATATCGGACTAGCGGGAGTAACGGGGAGCTGTTTTTT. As protein: CSVEYRTSGSNGELFF.

The chain employs TRBV10-3 and TRBJ1-5, with unresolved D. This CDR3 has 15 residues. V lost 0 bases, J lost 2 bases, and 8 bases lay in between. Looked up from germline, CDR1 is ENHRY and CDR2 is SYGVKD. CDR3 in DNA: TGTGCCATCAGTGAGTCAATCCCCGGCAATCAGCCCCAGCATTTT. Amino acids: CAISESIPGNQPQHF.

The chain is built from TRBV15 and TRBJ2-7; D unresolved. V shed 3 bases and J shed 7 bases, with 13 bases lying between them. Germline-derived CDR1 and CDR2 are LNHNV and YYDKDF (reference sequence). The length of the CDR3 is 13 residues. Written as DNA, the CDR3 is TGTGCCACCAGCAGCTATAAGACCGGGGAGCAGTACTTC. Protein product: CATSSYKTGEQYF.

This clone has just a few counts. This chain uses TRBV9 with TRBJ1-2; D gene ambiguous. The CDR3 covers 13 residues. The V gene's germline CDR1 is SGDLS and CDR2 YYNGEE. Trimming cost V 4 bases and J 4 bases, with 11 bases left between them. The DNA for the CDR3 is TGTGCCAGCAGCCACCGTTGGCTCTATGGCTACACCTTC. As protein: CASSHRWLYGYTF. Full variable domain (missing parts from reference TRBV9 and TRBJ1-2): DSGVTQTPKHLITATGQRVTLRCSPRSGDLSVYWYQQSLDQGLQFLIQYYNGEERAKGNILERFSAQQFPDLHSELNLSSLELGDSALYFCASSHRWLYGYTFGSGTRLTVV.

This chain connects TRBV6-1 to TRBJ1-2; D is unresolved. CDR1 is MNHNS and CDR2 is SASEGT in the germline V gene. This CDR3 region has 9 residues. Between the trimmed V and J ends, which lost 8 bases and 6 bases, there was a span of 4 bases. The CDR3 bases are TGTGCCAGCGGAGATGGCTACACCTTC. This sequence encodes CASGDGYTF.